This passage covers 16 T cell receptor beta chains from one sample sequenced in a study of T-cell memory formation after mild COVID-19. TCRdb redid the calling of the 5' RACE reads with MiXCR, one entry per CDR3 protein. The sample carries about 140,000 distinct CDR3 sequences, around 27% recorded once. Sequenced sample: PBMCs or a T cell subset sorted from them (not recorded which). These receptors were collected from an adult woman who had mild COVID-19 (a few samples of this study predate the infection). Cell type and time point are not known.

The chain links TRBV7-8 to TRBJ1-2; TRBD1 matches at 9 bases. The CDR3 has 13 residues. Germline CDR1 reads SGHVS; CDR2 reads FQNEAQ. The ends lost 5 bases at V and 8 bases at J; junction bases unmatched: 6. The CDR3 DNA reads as TGTGCCAGCAGCCGGGGACAGGGAGACGGCTACACCTTC. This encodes CASSRGQGDGYTF. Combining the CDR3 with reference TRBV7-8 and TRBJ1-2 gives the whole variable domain GAGVSQSPRYKVAKRGQDVALRCDPISGHVSLFWYQQALGQGPEFLTYFQNEAQLDKSGLPSDRFFAERPEGSVSTLKIQRTQQEDSAVYLCASSRGQGDGYTFGSGTRLTVV.

The CDR3 sequence: CASSCPGEGYQETQYF. DNA of the CDR3: TGCGCCAGCAGCTGCCCAGGGGAGGGGTACCAAGAGACCCAGTACTTC. The chain is built from TRBV5-1 and TRBJ2-5, with D perhaps matching TRBD2 (7 bases). The CDR3 spans 16 residues. Trimming took 3 bases from V and 0 from J, leaving 15 bases between them. CDR1 is SGHRS and CDR2 is YFSETQ in the germline V gene.

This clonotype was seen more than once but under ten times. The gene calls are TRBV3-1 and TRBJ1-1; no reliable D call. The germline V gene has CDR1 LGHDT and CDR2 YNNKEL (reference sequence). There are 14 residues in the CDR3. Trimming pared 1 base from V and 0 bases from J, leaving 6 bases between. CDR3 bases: TGTGCCAGCAGCCAAGCGGAACTGAACACTGAAGCTTTCTTT. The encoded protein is CASSQAELNTEAFF.

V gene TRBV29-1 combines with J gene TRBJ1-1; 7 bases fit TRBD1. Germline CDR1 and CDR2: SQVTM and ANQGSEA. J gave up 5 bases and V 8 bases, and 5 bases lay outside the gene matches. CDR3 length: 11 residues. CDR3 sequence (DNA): TGCAGCTCCCCAGGGGGAACTGAAGCTTTCTTT. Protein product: CSSPGGTEAFF.

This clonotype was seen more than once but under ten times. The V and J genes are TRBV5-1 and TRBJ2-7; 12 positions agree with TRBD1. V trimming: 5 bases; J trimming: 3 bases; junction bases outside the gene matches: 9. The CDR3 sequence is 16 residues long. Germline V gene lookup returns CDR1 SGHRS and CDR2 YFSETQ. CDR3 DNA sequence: TGCGCCAGCAGGGGACAGGGGGCCGCCTGGGGCTACGAGCAGTACTTC. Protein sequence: CASRGQGAAWGYEQYF.

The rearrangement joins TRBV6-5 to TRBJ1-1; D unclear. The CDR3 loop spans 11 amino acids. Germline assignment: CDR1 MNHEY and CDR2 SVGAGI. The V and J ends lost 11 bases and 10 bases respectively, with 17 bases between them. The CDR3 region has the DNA TGTGCCGCGGGAAGAGAATTTGGAGCTTTCTTT. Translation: CAAGREFGAFF.

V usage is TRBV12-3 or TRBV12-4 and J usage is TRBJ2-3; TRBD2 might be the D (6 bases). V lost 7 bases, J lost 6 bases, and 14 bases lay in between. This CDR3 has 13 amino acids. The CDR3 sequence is CASTPMGGDTQYF. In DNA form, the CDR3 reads TGTGCCAGCACCCCCATGGGAGGCGATACGCAGTATTTT.

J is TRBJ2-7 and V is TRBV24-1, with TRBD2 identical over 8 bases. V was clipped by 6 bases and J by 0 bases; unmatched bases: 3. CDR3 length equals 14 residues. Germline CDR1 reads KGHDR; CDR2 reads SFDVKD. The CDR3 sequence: CATSTSGNSYEQYF. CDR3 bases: TGTGCCACCAGTACTAGCGGAAACTCCTACGAGCAGTACTTC.

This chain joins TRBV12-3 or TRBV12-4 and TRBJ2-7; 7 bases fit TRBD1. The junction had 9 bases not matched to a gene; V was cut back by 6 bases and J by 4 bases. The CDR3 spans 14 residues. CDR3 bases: TGTGCCAGCAGCCCGGACAGGAGCCTATACGAGCAGTACTTC. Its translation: CASSPDRSLYEQYF.

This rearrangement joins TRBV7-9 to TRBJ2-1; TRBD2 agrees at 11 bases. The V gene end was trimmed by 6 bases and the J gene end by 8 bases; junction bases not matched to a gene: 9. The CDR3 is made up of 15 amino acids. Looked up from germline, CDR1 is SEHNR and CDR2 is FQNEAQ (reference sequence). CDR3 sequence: CASSRTSGRIDEQFF. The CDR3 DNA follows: TGTGCCAGCAGTCGTACTAGCGGGAGAATCGATGAGCAGTTCTTC.

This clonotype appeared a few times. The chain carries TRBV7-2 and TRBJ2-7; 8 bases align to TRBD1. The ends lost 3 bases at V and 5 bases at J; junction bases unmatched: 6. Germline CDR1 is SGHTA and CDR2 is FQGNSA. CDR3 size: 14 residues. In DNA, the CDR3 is TGTGCCAGCAGCTTTTCACAGGGGGGCGACGAGCAGTACTTC. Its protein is CASSFSQGGDEQYF.

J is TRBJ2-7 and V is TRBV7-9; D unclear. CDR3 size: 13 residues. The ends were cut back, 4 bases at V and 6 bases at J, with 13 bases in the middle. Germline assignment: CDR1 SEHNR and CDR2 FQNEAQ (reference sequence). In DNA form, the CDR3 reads TGTGCCAGCAGCTCCTTTCTAGAACGCGAGCAGTACTTC. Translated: CASSSFLEREQYF.

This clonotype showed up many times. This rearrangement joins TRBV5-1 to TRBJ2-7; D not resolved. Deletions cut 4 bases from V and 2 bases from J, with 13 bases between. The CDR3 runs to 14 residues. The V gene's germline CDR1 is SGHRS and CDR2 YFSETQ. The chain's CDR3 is CASSRPDGTYEQYF. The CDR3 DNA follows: TGCGCCAGCAGCCGACCGGACGGTACCTACGAGCAGTACTTC. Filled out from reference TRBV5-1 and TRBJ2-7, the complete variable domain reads KAGVTQTPRYLIKTRGQQVTLSCSPISGHRSVSWYQQTPGQGLQFLFEYFSETQRNKGNFPGRFSGRQFSNSRSEMNVSTLELGDSALYLCASSRPDGTYEQYFGPGTRLTVT.

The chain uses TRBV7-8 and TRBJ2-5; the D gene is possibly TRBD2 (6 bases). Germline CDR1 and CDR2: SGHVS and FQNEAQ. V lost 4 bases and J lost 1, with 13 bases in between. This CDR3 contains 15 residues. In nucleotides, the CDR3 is TGTGCCAGCAGCTCCACTCCGACTAGCCAAGAGACCCAGTACTTC. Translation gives CASSSTPTSQETQYF. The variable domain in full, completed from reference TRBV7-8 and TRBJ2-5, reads GAGVSQSPRYKVAKRGQDVALRCDPISGHVSLFWYQQALGQGPEFLTYFQNEAQLDKSGLPSDRFFAERPEGSVSTLKIQRTQQEDSAVYLCASSSTPTSQETQYFGPGTRLLVL.

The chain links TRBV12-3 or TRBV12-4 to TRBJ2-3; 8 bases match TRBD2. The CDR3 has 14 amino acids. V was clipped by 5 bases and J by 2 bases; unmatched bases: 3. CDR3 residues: CASSSSGNTDTQYF. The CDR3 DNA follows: TGTGCCAGCAGTAGTAGCGGGAACACAGATACGCAGTATTTT.

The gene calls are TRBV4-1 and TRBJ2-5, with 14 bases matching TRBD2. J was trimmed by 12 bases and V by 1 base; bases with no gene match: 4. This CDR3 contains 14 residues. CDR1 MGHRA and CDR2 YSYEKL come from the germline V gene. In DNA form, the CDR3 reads TGCGCCAGCAGCCAAGGACTAGCGGGAGGGCTCGAGTACTTC. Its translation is CASSQGLAGGLEYF.